This TCR beta chain was obtained from a study of blood T cell repertoires in COVID-19. The protocol was immunoSEQ multiplex PCR, while the TCRdb copy is restricted to in-frame clones and leaves out a portion. Among hundreds of thousands of clones listed, about 92% were seen once. Germline CDR1 SGHTA, CDR2 FQGNSA. V was cut by 5 bases and J by 0 bases, with 7 bases left in between. This CDR3 region has 14 residues. The V gene is TRBV7-2, the J gene TRBJ1-4; D possibly corresponds to TRBD1 (5 bases). The sequence was obtained from a man between 60 and 75 years old who had recovered from COVID-19. The sequencing sample was made of PBMCs or T cells enriched from blood (not recorded which). The CDR3: CASSHRTTNEKLFF. The CDR3 DNA reads TGTGCCAGCAGCCACAGGACAACTAATGAAAAACTGTTTTTT.